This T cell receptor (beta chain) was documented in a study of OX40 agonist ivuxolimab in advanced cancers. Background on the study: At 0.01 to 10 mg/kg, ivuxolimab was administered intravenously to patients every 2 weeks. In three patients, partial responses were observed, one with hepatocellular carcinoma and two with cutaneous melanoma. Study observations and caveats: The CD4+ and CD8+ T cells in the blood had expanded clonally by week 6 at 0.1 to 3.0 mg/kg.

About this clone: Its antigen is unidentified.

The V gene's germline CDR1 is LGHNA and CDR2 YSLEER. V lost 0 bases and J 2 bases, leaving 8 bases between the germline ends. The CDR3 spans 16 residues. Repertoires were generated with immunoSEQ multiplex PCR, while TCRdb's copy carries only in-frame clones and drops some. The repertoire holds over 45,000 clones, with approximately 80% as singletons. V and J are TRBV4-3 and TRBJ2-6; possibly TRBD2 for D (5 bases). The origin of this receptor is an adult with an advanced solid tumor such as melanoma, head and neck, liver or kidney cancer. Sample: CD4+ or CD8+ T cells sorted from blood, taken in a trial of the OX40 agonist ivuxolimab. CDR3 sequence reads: CASSQDVGAGANVLTF. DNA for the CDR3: TGCGCCAGCAGCCAAGATGTGGGAGCTGGGGCCAACGTCCTGACTTTC.